This entry lists 6 T cell receptor beta chains sequenced from one sample in a study of cytomegalovirus exposure and HLA in healthy donors. In the PCR, 60 Vbeta and 13 Jbeta primers were used. Some clones are missing from TCRdb's copy, which holds only in-frame ones; the method was immunoSEQ multiplex PCR. The sample shows some 130,000 clones, under 80% of them seen only once. Material: PBMCs. These receptors were collected from a woman between 45 and 65 years old in good health and CMV-seropositive.

This chain links TRBV4-1 with TRBJ2-5; D is unresolved. Judging by the DNA end, TRBJ2-7 fits better; the J call may be wrong. CDR1 is MGHRA, CDR2 YSYEKL, per germline. The CDR3 contains 15 residues. In DNA, the CDR3 is TGCGCCAGCAGCCAAGATTTTTCCAGACTCTACGAGCAGTACTTC. It encodes CASSQDFSRLYEQYF.

J is TRBJ1-5 and V is TRBV19; possible D gene TRBD1, 5 bases. Germline CDR1 is LNHDA and CDR2 is SQIVND (reference sequence). V lost 5 bases to trimming and J lost 5 bases, with 22 bases between them. The CDR3 loop spans 17 amino acids. The CDR3 DNA reads TGTGCCAGTAGTTTCCGGACGGGCGGGGGAGAAGATCAGCCCCAGCATTTT. Protein: CASSFRTGGGEDQPQHF.

The chain carries TRBV27 and TRBJ2-1; tentatively, D is TRBD1 (5 bases). CDR3 length: 15 residues. The germline gives CDR1 MNHEY, CDR2 SMNVEV (reference sequence). The V and J ends lost 4 bases and 4 bases respectively, with 14 bases between them. The CDR3 DNA reads TGTGCCAGCAGTTCGTTCCTAGGGGCATACAATGAGCAGTTCTTC. Amino acid sequence: CASSSFLGAYNEQFF.

The chain carries TRBV29-1 and TRBJ1-5; D might be TRBD1 (5 bases). CDR1 SQVTM and CDR2 ANQGSEA come from the germline V gene. The CDR3 is 13 amino acids. Between the trimmed V and J ends, which lost 5 bases and 7 bases, there was a span of 15 bases. The CDR3 loop reads CSVSEGLGQPQHF. The CDR3 DNA reads TGCAGCGTTTCGGAGGGACTCGGACAGCCCCAGCATTTT.

The CDR3, as DNA: TGTGCCACCAGCAGCCAGGGGAACTCACCCCTCCACTTT. Amino acid sequence: CATSSQGNSPLHF. V is TRBV15 and J is TRBJ1-6, with D perhaps matching TRBD1 (6 bases). This CDR3 has 13 amino acids. Trimming stripped 3 bases from V and 10 bases from J, with 10 bases between. Germline values: CDR1 LNHNV, CDR2 YYDKDF (reference sequence).

In its sample, this clone was seen once. The genes are TRBV4-2 and TRBJ2-1, with a tentative D call TRBD2 (6 bases). Deletions cut 0 bases from V and 3 bases from J, with 9 bases between. CDR3 length: 15 residues. The germline CDR1 and CDR2 sequences are LGHNA and YNFKEQ. As DNA, the CDR3 is TGTGCCAGCAGCCAAGATTTCGGGGGCTACAATGAGCAGTTCTTC. This codes for CASSQDFGGYNEQFF.